This TCR beta chain was sequenced during a study of T cells in severe cutaneous drug reactions. Study overall: Blister fluids or cells and PBMC were collected from patients in acute or recovery stage.

Findings and limits, study-wide: Carbamazepine-induced Stevens-Johnson syndrome or toxic epidermal necrolysis patients showed strongly raised TRBV12-4, about 32% in blister cells and roughly 5% in PBMC.

The CDR3 is made up of 14 amino acids. Germline CDR1 is DFQATT and CDR2 is SNEGSKA (reference sequence). In the case of this clonotype: Its antigen is currently unknown.

Libraries were made by iRepertoire multiplex PCR with TCR subtype-specific primers for bulk and single-cell sequencing. Bulk TCR libraries started from roughly 100-500 ng RNA per sample. TCRdb reprocessed the multiplex PCR reads and keeps a single row for each CDR3 protein, giving no DNA. This sample's clone table lists some 1,000 distinct CDR3 sequences. The patients sequenced had a carbamazepine-induced Stevens-Johnson syndrome or toxic epidermal necrolysis reaction. Blood repertoires came from four or five Han Chinese and about six European CBZ-SJS/TEN patients. What was sequenced was PBMCs. The chain is built from TRBV20-1 and TRBJ1-5. This receptor was obtained from a human donor with Stevens-Johnson syndrome, a severe cutaneous drug reaction. CDR3 in amino acids: CSARDQNSNQPQHF.